This entry features one TCR beta chain sequence. It lacks a known antigen. Qualities for individual bases were not recorded, and no much larger clone is one base off. This specimen belongs to a study of blood T cell repertoires in COVID-19 (dated by TCRdb to about 2020). Notes on the research overall: Samples covering the acute and convalescent phases of COVID-19 were provided by collaborators in the United States, Italy and Spain. Where available, HLA class I and class II types were taken from metadata supplied by the sample provider and were not determined by assay-based typing. Samples came from the ongoing ImmuneRACE study (first 160 participants) plus 1,254 subjects from 6 global collaborators. The prospective study material was composed of cDNA or gDNA derived from T cells, B-cell-depleted T cells, or PBMCs. The repertoires were made available in a free public database intended to serve as a resource for research on the immune response to SARS-CoV-2. A de-identified subject ID, COVID-19 status, age in years and sex were almost always included in the sample metadata. The dataset comprised deeply sampled blood TCRbeta repertoires from subjects exposed to, actively infected with, or recovered from COVID-19. Results and caveats for the whole study, not just this receptor: How much clinical and demographic metadata was included differed by source and by participant, and the metadata was provided uncurated.

One collaborating source in Seattle enrolled patients during active infection and followed them longitudinally through the course of disease. Collaborating institutions collected whole blood in K2EDTA tubes following their own protocols. For TCRbeta analysis, collaborators shipped samples in one of three forms: frozen whole blood, isolated PBMCs, or DNA extracted from either of those sample types. TCRbeta CDR3 regions were amplified from genomic DNA using the immunoSEQ Assay, a bias-controlled multiplex PCR. As for the authors' bioinformatics: The number of nucleated cells in each sample was estimated from the amplification of reference gene primers within the assay. To quantify the absolute abundance of each unique TCRbeta CDR3 rearrangement, sequence reads were collapsed and filtered. For each sample, productive Simpson clonality was calculated by taking the square root of Simpson's diversity index across productive rearrangements. TCRdb mirrors the immuneACCESS table, restricted to in-frame sequences. Some clones are absent from its copies; in checked studies, under half trace to an unresolved V gene, and the reason for the others is unknown. V, J and clone size were drawn from that table, and D and trimming were deduced from the DNA. This sample holds tens of thousands of clones; roughly three quarters were observed only once. The top ten constitute 2% to 2.5% of the sample.

The trim is 2 bases for V and 9 bases for J, with a gap of 8 bases between the germline ends. From the cysteine up to the phenylalanine, the CDR3 has a length of 12 residues. The only DNA kept is the CDR3, 36 bases in frame from the first base. Reading the germline V gene (reference sequence) gives CDR1 GTSNPN and CDR2 SVGIG. The specimen sequenced was peripheral blood. This chain joins TRBV30 to TRBJ1-6; the D gene cannot be resolved reliably. This TCR came from a man between 65 and 85 years old with COVID-19, enrolled during active disease. Here the CDR3 is given as CAWSPTGSPLHF. The DNA is TGTGCCTGGAGTCCGACGGGTTCACCCCTCCACTTT.